The 8 T cell receptor beta chains below come from one sample, sequenced in a study of cytomegalovirus exposure and HLA in healthy donors (TCRdb year 2017). Library preparation used the immunoSEQ multiplex PCR assay. The multiplex PCR relied on a mix of 60 forward primers for TCR Vbeta segments and 13 reverse primers for TCR Jbeta segments. The immuneACCESS repertoire file appears here via TCRdb, limited to in-frame rearrangements. These files lack a portion of the clones; in checked studies, under half of the deficit traces to unresolved V genes, and the cause of the others is not known. The sample table records roughly 71,000 clones. The ten largest clones add up to 5% of the sample. Sequencing was done on a sample of PBMCs. The receptors shown here come from a woman in her forties in good health and CMV-seropositive.

This rearrangement joins TRBV5-1 to TRBJ2-1, with 10 bases lining up with TRBD2. CDR1 and CDR2 (germline): SGHRS, YFSETQ. The CDR3 is 16 residues long. J was trimmed by 0 bases and V by 4 bases; bases with no gene match: 4. The CDR3 loop reads CASSGRTSGSYNEQFF. CDR3 nucleotides: TGCGCCAGCAGCGGCAGGACTAGCGGCTCCTACAATGAGCAGTTCTTC.

The V and J genes are TRBV7-3 and TRBJ2-2; the match to TRBD1 covers 11 bases. CDR3 size: 14 residues. With 5 bases clipped from V and 7 bases from J, the junction kept 3 bases outside the gene matches. The V gene's germline CDR1 is SGHTA and CDR2 FQGTGA. The CDR3 protein is CASSRTGGGGELFF. In DNA form, the CDR3 reads TGTGCCAGCAGCCGGACAGGGGGCGGCGGGGAGCTGTTTTTT.

The rearrangement joins TRBV28 to TRBJ2-7, with a possible D match to TRBD1 (6 bases). V lost 6 bases to trimming and J lost 0 bases, with 18 bases between them. The germline CDR1 and CDR2 sequences are MDHEN and SYDVKM. The CDR3 is 16 amino acids. CDR3 in amino acids: CASSYGQLLSSYEQYF. The DNA for the CDR3 is TGTGCCAGCAGCTACGGACAGCTTTTGAGCTCCTACGAGCAGTACTTC.

V is TRBV5-1 and J is TRBJ1-5, with D possibly TRBD1 on 6 matching bases. This CDR3 is built from 15 residues. Germline V CDR1 and CDR2: SGHRS, YFSETQ. Deletions cut 1 base from V and 4 bases from J, with 12 bases between. CDR3 amino acids: CASSLRGGGNQPQHF. The CDR3 DNA is TGCGCCAGCAGCTTGAGGGGGGGCGGGAATCAGCCCCAGCATTTT.

This chain links TRBV7-2 with TRBJ2-1, with TRBD2 matching 8 bases. Trimming removed 5 bases from V and 6 bases from J; junction bases left unmatched: 12. This CDR3 has 16 amino acids. CDR1 and CDR2 from the germline V gene are SGHTA and FQGNSA. The CDR3 here is CASSVLGTRLFNEQFF. CDR3 in DNA: TGTGCCAGCAGCGTCTTGGGGACTAGATTATTCAATGAGCAGTTCTTC.

To note about this clone: Other DNA sequences within the sample encode an identical CDR3. The chain uses TRBV4-2 and TRBJ2-7, with 7 bases aligning to TRBD2. The CDR3 is made up of 15 amino acids. V was clipped by 0 bases and J by 0 bases; unmatched bases: 2. Germline CDR1 LGHNA, CDR2 YNFKEQ. Here the CDR3 DNA reads TGTGCCAGCAGCCAAGAGGGGGGGAGCTCCTACGAGCAGTACTTC. This codes for CASSQEGGSSYEQYF.

As for this clone: Other DNA sequences in the same sample also yield this CDR3. The V call is TRBV7-9, the J call TRBJ1-4, with D perhaps matching TRBD1 (6 bases). The CDR3 contains 16 residues. Germline V gene lookup returns CDR1 SEHNR and CDR2 FQNEAQ (reference sequence). The V end was cut by 4 bases, the J end by 6 bases, with 18 bases between. The CDR3 DNA reads as TGTGCCAGCAGCTCCTGGAGAGGGGGAACGGATGAAAAACTGTTTTTT. Protein product: CASSSWRGGTDEKLFF.

The chain links TRBV15 to TRBJ2-2; maybe TRBD2 (5 bases). Trimming took off 5 bases at V and 3 bases at J, with 13 bases between the two ends. The CDR3 sequence is 15 residues long. Per the germline V gene, CDR1 is LNHNV and CDR2 is YYDKDF (reference sequence). In nucleotides, the CDR3 is TGTGCCACCAGCTTTCGGACGGGGTACACCGGGGAGCTGTTTTTT. This sequence encodes CATSFRTGYTGELFF.